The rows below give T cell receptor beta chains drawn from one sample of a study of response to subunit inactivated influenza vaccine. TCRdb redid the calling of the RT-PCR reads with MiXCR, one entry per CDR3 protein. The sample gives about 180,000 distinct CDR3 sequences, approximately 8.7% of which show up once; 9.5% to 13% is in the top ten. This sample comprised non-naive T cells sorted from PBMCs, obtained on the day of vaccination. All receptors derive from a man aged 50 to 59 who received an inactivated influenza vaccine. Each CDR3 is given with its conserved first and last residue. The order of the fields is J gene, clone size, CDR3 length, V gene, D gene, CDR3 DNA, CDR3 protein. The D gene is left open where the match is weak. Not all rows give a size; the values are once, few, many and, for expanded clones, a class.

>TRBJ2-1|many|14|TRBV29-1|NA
TGCAGCGTTGTACAGGGTAGGTCCTACAATGAGCAGTTCTTC
CSVVQGRSYNEQFF
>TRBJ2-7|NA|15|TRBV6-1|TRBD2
TGTGCCAGCAGTAAATTAGCGGGGCCCTCCTACGAGCAGTACTTC
CASSKLAGPSYEQYF
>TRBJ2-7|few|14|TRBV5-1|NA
TGCGCCAGCAGCTTGGCCCAGGGGTACTACGAGCAGTACTTC
CASSLAQGYYEQYF
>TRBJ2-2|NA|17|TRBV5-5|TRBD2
TGTGCCAGCAGCATAAGCCCTAGCGGGAGGGCTCAAGGGGAGCTGTTTTTT
CASSISPSGRAQGELFF
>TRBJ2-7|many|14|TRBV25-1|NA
TGTGCCAGCAGTGAATCCGCCCGGGGGAACGAGCAGTACTTC
CASSESARGNEQYF
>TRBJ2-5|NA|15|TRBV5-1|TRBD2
TGCGCCAGCAGCGTAGCGGGAGCCCGCGGGGAGACCCAGTACTTC
CASSVAGARGETQYF
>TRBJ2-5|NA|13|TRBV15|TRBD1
TGTGCCACCAGCAGAGGGACAGGGGAGACCCAGTACTTC
CATSRGTGETQYF
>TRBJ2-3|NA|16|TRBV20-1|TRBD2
TGCAGTGCTAGGAACCCGGCGGGAGGGCGGACAGATACGCAGTATTTT
CSARNPAGGRTDTQYF
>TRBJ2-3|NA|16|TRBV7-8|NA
TGTGCCAGCAGCTTGATGTTGGGGACTAGCACAGATACGCAGTATTTT
CASSLMLGTSTDTQYF
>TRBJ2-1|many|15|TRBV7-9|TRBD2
TGTGCCAGCAGCTTCTATAGCGGGTTCTACAATGAGCAGTTCTTC
CASSFYSGFYNEQFF
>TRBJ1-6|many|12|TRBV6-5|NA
TGTGCCAGCAGTCGGACTTCTTCACCCCTCCACTTT
CASSRTSSPLHF
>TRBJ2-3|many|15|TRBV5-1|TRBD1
TGCGCCAGCAGCTTGGCCGGGACAGGGACAGATACGCAGTATTTT
CASSLAGTGTDTQYF
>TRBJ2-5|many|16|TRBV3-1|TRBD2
TGTGCCAGCAGCGACAGGACTAGCGGGAATCAAGAGACCCAGTACTTC
CASSDRTSGNQETQYF
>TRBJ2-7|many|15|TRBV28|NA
TGTGCCAGCAGTGGCGGTTGGACTGGCAGCTACGAGCAGTACTTC
CASSGGWTGSYEQYF
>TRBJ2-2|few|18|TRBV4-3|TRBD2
TGCGCCAGCAGCCAAGATGGGTTCGCTAGCGGGGGGCCCGGGGAGCTGTTTTTT
CASSQDGFASGGPGELFF
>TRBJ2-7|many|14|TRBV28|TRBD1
TGTGCCAGCAGTGGTCCGGGACAGGGCTACGAGCAGTACTTC
CASSGPGQGYEQYF
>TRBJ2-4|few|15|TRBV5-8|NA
TGTGCCAGCAGCTTGACAGGGAGTGGCAAAAACATTCAGTACTTC
CASSLTGSGKNIQYF
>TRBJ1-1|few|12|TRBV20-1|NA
TGCAGTGCTAGTGGGGGACACCCTGAAGCTTTCTTT
CSASGGHPEAFF
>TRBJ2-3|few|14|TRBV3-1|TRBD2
TGTGCCACCTCCTTTGGACTAGCAGCAGATACGCAGTATTTT
CATSFGLAADTQYF
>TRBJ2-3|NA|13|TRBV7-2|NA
TGTGCCAGCAGCGTCGGCGACGGAGATACGCAGTATTTT
CASSVGDGDTQYF
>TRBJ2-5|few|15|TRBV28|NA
TGTGCCAGCAGCGGTGCCGGGACACAATTCGGGACCCAGTACTTC
CASSGAGTQFGTQYF
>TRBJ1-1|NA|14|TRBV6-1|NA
TGTGCCAGCAGTCAATCAGGGGTGCGAACTGAAGCTTTCTTT
CASSQSGVRTEAFF
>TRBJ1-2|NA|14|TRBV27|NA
TGTGCCAGCAGTTTAAGGCAGGGGAACTATGGCTACACCTTC
CASSLRQGNYGYTF
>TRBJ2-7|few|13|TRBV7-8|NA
TGTGCCAGCAGCTCAGAACTTCTGGCAGCGCAGTACTTC
CASSSELLAAQYF
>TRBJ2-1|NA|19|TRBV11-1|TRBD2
TGTGCCAGCAGCTTAGGTGCTAGCGGGAGGTCCCTTATCCGGGATGAGCAGTTCTTC
CASSLGASGRSLIRDEQFF
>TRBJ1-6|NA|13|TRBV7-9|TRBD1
TGTGCCCTCAGGGGGGGACGGAATTCACCCCTCCACTTT
CALRGGRNSPLHF
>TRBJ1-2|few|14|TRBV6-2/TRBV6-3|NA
TGTGCCAGCAGTTACCCACAGCTGTCCTATGGCTACACCTTC
CASSYPQLSYGYTF
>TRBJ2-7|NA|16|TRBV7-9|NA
TGTGCCAGCAGCCCTCCAGTGGGGGGGCGCTCCTACGAGCAGTACTTC
CASSPPVGGRSYEQYF
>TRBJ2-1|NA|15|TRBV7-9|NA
TGTGCCTGCAGCACCGGGATCTACCCTGACAATGAGCAGTTCTTC
CACSTGIYPDNEQFF
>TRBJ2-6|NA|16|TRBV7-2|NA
TGTGCCAGCAGCTCGCCCGGGACGGCTGGGGCCAACGTCCTGACTTTC
CASSSPGTAGANVLTF
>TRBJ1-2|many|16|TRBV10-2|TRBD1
TGCGCCAGCAGTGAAGAAGTTGGGACAGGGCGAAGAGGCTACACCTTC
CASSEEVGTGRRGYTF
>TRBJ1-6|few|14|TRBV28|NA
TGTGCCAGCAGTTTATCGGGGGTGTGGTCACCCCTCCACTTT
CASSLSGVWSPLHF
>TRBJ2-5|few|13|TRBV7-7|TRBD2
TGTGCTAGCCGGGGGGGGGCTCGGGAGACCCAGTACTTC
CASRGGARETQYF
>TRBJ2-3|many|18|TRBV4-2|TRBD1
TGTGCCAGCAGCCAAGTACCGGTCCGACAGGGTAGCACAGATACGCAGTATTTT
CASSQVPVRQGSTDTQYF
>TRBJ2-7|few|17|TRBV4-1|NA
TGCGCCAGCAGCCAAGATTCCAGCGCCTCGGGCCCTGGCGAGCAGTACTTC
CASSQDSSASGPGEQYF
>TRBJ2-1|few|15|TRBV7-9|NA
TGTGCCAGCAGCCCTAACCAACTCCCCTACAATGAGCAGTTCTTC
CASSPNQLPYNEQFF
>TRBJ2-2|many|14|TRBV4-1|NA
TGCGCCAGCAGCCCCCATTACAGGGACGGGGAGCTGTTTTTT
CASSPHYRDGELFF
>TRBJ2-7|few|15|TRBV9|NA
TGTGCCAGCAGCGTAGGTGTAGCGAGCTCCTACGAGCAGTACTTC
CASSVGVASSYEQYF
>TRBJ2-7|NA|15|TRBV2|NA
TGTGCCAGCAGTGCCGGGATCCTCACAATATACGAGCAGTACTTC
CASSAGILTIYEQYF
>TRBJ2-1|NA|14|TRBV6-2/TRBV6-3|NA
TGTGCCAGCAGACACTATTCCCTTAGCAGGGAGCAGTTCTTC
CASRHYSLSREQFF
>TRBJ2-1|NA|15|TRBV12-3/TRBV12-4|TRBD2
TGTGCCAGCAGTTTATGGCTAGCGGGAGTAGATGAGCAGTTCTTC
CASSLWLAGVDEQFF
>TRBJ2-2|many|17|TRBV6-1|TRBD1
TGTGCCAGCAGTAAAGAGGGGACAGGGGGCGGCACCGGGGAGCTGTTTTTT
CASSKEGTGGGTGELFF
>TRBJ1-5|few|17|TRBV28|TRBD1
TGTGCCAGCAGGACCGGGACAGGGGGCTGGGGCAATCAGCCCCAGCATTTT
CASRTGTGGWGNQPQHF
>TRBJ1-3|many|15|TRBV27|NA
TGTGCCAGCAGCCCTGACAGTGGGTCTGGAAACACCATATATTTT
CASSPDSGSGNTIYF
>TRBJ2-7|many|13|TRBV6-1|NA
TGTGCCAGCAGTCGCTATGGGATCTACGAGCAGTACTTC
CASSRYGIYEQYF
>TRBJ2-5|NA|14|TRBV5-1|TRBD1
TGCGCCAGCAGCACCAGTCAGGGGGCAGAGACCCAGTACTTC
CASSTSQGAETQYF
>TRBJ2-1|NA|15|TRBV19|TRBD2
TGTGCCAGTAGTATGGGACTAGCGAAGTACAATGAGCAGTTCTTC
CASSMGLAKYNEQFF